This T cell receptor (beta chain) was sequenced in a study of cytomegalovirus exposure and HLA in healthy donors. Assay used: immunoSEQ multiplex PCR; TCRdb lists only in-frame clones, some missing. The sample lists a few hundred thousand clones, roughly 91% seen once, with around 3.1% in the top ten. This clone was seen a handful of times. Source material: PBMCs. This TCR came from a woman between 25 and 40 years old in good health and CMV-seronegative.

The CDR3 DNA is TGTGCCAGTAGTATCCTACAGGCCTATGGCTACACCTTC. Residues: CASSILQAYGYTF. The chain employs TRBV19 and TRBJ1-2, with D perhaps matching TRBD1 (5 bases). Trimming left V 3 bases short and J 4 bases short, with 9 bases between. Germline loops: CDR1 LNHDA, CDR2 SQIVND (reference sequence). The CDR3 runs to 13 residues.